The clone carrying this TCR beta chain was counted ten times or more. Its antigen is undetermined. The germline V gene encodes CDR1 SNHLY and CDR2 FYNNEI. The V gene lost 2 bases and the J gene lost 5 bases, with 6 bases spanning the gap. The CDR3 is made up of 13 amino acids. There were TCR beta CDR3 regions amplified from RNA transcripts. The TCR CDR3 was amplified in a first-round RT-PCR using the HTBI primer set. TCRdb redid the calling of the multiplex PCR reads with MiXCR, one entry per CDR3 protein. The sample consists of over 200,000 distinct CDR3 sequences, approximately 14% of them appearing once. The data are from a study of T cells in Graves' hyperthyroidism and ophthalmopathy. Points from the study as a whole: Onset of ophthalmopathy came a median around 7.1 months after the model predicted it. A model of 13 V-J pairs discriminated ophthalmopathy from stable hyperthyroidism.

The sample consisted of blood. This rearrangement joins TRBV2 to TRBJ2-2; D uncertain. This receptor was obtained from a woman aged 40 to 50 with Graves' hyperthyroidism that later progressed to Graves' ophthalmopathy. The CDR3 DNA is TGTGCCAGCAGTGAAACCCTAACCGGGGAGCTGTTTTTT. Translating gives CASSETLTGELFF.